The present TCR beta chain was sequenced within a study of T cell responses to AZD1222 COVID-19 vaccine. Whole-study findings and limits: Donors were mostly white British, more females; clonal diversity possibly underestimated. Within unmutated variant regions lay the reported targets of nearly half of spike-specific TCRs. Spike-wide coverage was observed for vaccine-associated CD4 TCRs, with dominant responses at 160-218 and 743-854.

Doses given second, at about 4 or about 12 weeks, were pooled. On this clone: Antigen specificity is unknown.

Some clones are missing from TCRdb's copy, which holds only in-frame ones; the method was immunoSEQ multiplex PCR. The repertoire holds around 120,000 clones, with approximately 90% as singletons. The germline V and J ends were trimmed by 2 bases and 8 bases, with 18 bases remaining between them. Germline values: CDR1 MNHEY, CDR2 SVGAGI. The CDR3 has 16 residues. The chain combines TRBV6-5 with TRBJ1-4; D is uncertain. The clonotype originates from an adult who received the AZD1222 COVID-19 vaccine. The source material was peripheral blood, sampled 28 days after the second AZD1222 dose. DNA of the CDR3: TGTGCCAGCAGTTACGGTTGGACCGGAGCGGAGGAAAAACTGTTTTTT. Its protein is CASSYGWTGAEEKLFF.